Listed here are 15 T cell receptor beta chains from one sample, sequenced in a study of blood T cell repertoires in COVID-19. The method was immunoSEQ multiplex PCR; TCRdb's version includes in-frame clones alone and lacks a portion of them. The sample carries over 150,000 clones, 75% to 90% recorded once. Sequencing was carried out using PBMCs or T cells enriched from blood (not recorded which). The receptors stem from a man between 35 and 55 years old who had recovered from COVID-19.

This clone is a singleton in its sample. This chain links TRBV11-2 with TRBJ2-7, with 10 nucleotides matching TRBD2. In germline, CDR1 is SGHAT, CDR2 FQNNGV. The V segment lost 2 bases and the J segment 3 bases; nucleotides outside the gene matches: 7. CDR3 length equals 16 residues. CDR3 sequence (DNA): TGTGCCAGCAGCTTACCAAGGGGGACTAGCGACTACGAGCAGTACTTC. Translation: CASSLPRGTSDYEQYF.

The chain couples TRBV9 to TRBJ2-5; no reliable D call. CDR1 is SGDLS and CDR2 is YYNGEE in the germline V gene. This CDR3 is built from 13 residues. V was trimmed by 0 bases and J by 2 bases, leaving 5 bases between them. This CDR3 reads CASSVVPQETQYF. CDR3 nucleotides: TGTGCCAGCAGCGTAGTTCCGCAAGAGACCCAGTACTTC.

The rearrangement joins TRBV2 to TRBJ1-1; 11 bases are shared with TRBD1. Germline V gene lookup returns CDR1 SNHLY and CDR2 FYNNEI. With 5 bases clipped from V and 4 bases from J, the junction kept 6 bases outside the gene matches. This CDR3 comprises 15 residues. The CDR3 sequence: CASSLGTGGITEAFF. In nucleotides, the CDR3 is TGTGCCAGCAGTCTTGGGACAGGGGGGATCACTGAAGCTTTCTTT.

The genes are TRBV29-1 and TRBJ2-1, with 16 bases matching TRBD2. There are 14 residues in the CDR3. V shed 6 bases and J 12 bases; nucleotides not matched to a gene: 8. CDR1 and CDR2 from the germline V gene are SQVTM and ANQGSEA. For the CDR3, the DNA is TGCAGCGTGTCGGGACTAGCGGGAGGGCCGGTGCAGTTCTTC. Its protein product is CSVSGLAGGPVQFF.

The rearrangement links TRBV6-5 to TRBJ2-1, with D perhaps TRBD1 (5 bases). The CDR3 is made up of 12 amino acids. In germline, CDR1 is MNHEY, CDR2 SVGAGI. Between the trimmed V and J ends, which lost 7 bases and 8 bases, there was a span of 12 bases. In nucleotides, the CDR3 is TGTGCCAGCAAAGGGGCGGCTGATGAGCAGTTCTTC. Protein product: CASKGAADEQFF.

This clone was seen just once. The chain is built from TRBV19 and TRBJ1-2, with 7 nucleotides matching TRBD1. Germline CDR1 is LNHDA and CDR2 is SQIVND (reference sequence). The CDR3 contains 14 residues. Losses at the gene ends were 7 bases for V and 9 bases for J; bases not matched to a gene: 14. The CDR3 DNA reads TGTGCCAGTACTGAGGACAGGAGGCTTCATAGCTACACCTTC. It encodes CASTEDRRLHSYTF.

The chain combines TRBV6-5 with TRBJ1-5; no firm D call. Trimming pared 4 bases from V and 3 bases from J, leaving 10 bases between. This CDR3 is built from 14 residues. Germline-derived CDR1 and CDR2 are MNHEY and SVGAGI. This chain's CDR3 is CASSFREDNQPQHF. The CDR3 nucleotides are TGTGCCAGCAGTTTCCGGGAAGACAATCAGCCCCAGCATTTT.

The chain carries TRBV14 and TRBJ1-1, with D possibly matching TRBD1 (5 bases). CDR3 length: 13 amino acids. V was pared by 1 base and J by 10 bases, with 13 bases between. The germline CDR1 and CDR2 sequences are SGHDN and FVKESK. The DNA of the CDR3 is TGTGCCAGCAGCCAAGCGGAGGGGCTCGCAGCTTTCTTT. It translates to CASSQAEGLAAFF.

This sequence joins TRBV28 and TRBJ2-5; 10 nucleotides align to TRBD2. Germline V CDR1 and CDR2: MDHEN, SYDVKM. The CDR3 runs 15 residues. J was trimmed by 4 bases and V by 6 bases; bases with no gene match: 8. The CDR3 is CASSQTLAGVETQYF. The DNA for the CDR3 is TGTGCCAGCAGCCAGACTCTAGCGGGGGTAGAGACCCAGTACTTC.

This chain uses TRBV15 with TRBJ1-2; tentatively, D is TRBD1 (5 bases). V lost 0 bases and J lost 4, with 12 bases in between. The CDR3 consists of 15 residues. From germline, CDR1 is LNHNV and CDR2 YYDKDF (reference sequence). The DNA for the CDR3 is TGTGCCACCAGCAGAGATCAGGGATTAGGCTATGGCTACACCTTC. Translating gives CATSRDQGLGYGYTF.

The V gene is TRBV6-6, the J gene TRBJ1-4; 8 bases are a match to TRBD1. In germline, CDR1 is MNHNY, CDR2 SVGAGI (reference sequence). V shed 5 bases and J 0 bases; nucleotides not matched to a gene: 8. This CDR3 spans 17 amino acids. CDR3 protein: CASSPGQGFPTNEKLFF. The CDR3 nucleotides read TGTGCCAGCAGTCCCGGACAGGGCTTTCCAACTAATGAAAAACTGTTTTTT.

This chain links TRBV27 with TRBJ1-1; D perhaps matches TRBD1 (5 bases). The V gene lost 8 bases and the J gene lost 4 bases, with 17 bases spanning the gap. This CDR3 has 14 residues. Germline CDR1 and CDR2: MNHEY and SMNVEV (reference sequence). Written as DNA, the CDR3 is TGTGCCAGCGCCCCGGCAGGGTTGGGCACTGAAGCTTTCTTT. Protein: CASAPAGLGTEAFF.

This clone was observed a few times. The V and J genes are TRBV4-1 and TRBJ2-1; the match to TRBD2 covers 8 bases. CDR3 length: 16 residues. The V and J ends lost 4 bases and 6 bases, in that order; junction bases with no gene match: 11. Germline CDR1 and CDR2: MGHRA and YSYEKL. The CDR3 protein is CASSRPGTRIFNEQFF. CDR3 bases: TGCGCCAGCAGCCGCCCCGGGACTAGAATATTCAATGAGCAGTTCTTC.

V gene TRBV7-9 combines with J gene TRBJ1-4, with TRBD1 matching 8 bases. Germline CDR1 SEHNR, CDR2 FQNEAQ (reference sequence). V lost 3 bases, J lost 4 bases, and 1 base stayed unmatched. The CDR3 sequence is 14 residues long. The CDR3 DNA reads as TGTGCCAGCAGCTTGACAGGGGTTAATGAAAAACTGTTTTTT. As protein: CASSLTGVNEKLFF.

This clone has only a few counts. CDR3 sequence: CASGAGTSSYNEQFF. The CDR3, as DNA: TGTGCTAGTGGTGCCGGGACTAGCTCCTACAATGAGCAGTTCTTC. The chain carries TRBV12-5 and TRBJ2-1; 8 nucleotides agree with TRBD2. This CDR3 contains 15 residues. Trimming cost V 5 bases and J 0 bases; bases outside gene matches: 3. Germline CDR1 LGHNT, CDR2 FRNRAP.